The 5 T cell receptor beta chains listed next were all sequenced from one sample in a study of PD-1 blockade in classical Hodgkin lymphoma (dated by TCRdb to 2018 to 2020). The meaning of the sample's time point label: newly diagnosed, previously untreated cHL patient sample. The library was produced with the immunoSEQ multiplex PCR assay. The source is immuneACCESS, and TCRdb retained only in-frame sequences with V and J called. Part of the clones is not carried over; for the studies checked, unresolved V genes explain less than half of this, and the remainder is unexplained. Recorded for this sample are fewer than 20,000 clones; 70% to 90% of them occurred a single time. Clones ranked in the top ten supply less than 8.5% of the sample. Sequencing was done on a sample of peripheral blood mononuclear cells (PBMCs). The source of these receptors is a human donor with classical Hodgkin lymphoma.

CDR3 protein: CASSEWGGAQETQYF. The DNA for the CDR3 is TGTGCCAGCAGTGAATGGGGGGGGGCCCAAGAGACCCAGTACTTC. This chain joins TRBV2 and TRBJ2-5, with D possibly TRBD2 on 7 matching bases. V dropped 2 bases and J dropped 1 base, with 11 bases sitting between them. The V gene's germline CDR1 is SNHLY and CDR2 FYNNEI. The CDR3 loop spans 15 amino acids.

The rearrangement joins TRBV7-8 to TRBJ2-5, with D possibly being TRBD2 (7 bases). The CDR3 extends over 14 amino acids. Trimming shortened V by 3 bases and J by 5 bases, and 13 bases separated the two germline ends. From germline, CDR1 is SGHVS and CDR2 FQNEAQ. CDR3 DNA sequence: TGTGCCAGCAGCTTTGGGGGGGGCCCTGAGACCCAGTACTTC. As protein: CASSFGGGPETQYF.

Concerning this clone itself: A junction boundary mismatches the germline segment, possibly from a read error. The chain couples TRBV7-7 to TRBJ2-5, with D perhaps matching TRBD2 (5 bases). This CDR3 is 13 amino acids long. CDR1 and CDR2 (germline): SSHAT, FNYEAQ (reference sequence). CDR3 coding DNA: TGTGCTAGCAGCTTGGACGGCCTCGAGGGATCGTACTTC. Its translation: CASSLDGLEGSYF.

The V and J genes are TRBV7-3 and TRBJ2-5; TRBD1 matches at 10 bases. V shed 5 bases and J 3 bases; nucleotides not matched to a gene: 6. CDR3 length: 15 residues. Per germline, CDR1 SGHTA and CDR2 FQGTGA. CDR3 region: CASSPRTGGKETQYF. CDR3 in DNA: TGTGCCAGCAGCCCCCGGACAGGGGGAAAAGAGACCCAGTACTTC.

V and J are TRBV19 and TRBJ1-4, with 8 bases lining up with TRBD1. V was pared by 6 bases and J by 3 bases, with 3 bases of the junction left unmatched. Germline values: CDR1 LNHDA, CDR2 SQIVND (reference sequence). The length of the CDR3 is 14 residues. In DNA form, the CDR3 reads TGTGCCAGTAGAAGGGACAGGCCTAATGAAAAACTGTTTTTT. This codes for CASRRDRPNEKLFF.